This passage covers 2 T cell receptor beta chains from one sample sequenced in a study of STAT3 mutations in large granular lymphocyte leukemia. The assay was immunoSEQ multiplex PCR, and TCRdb's table has in-frame clones only and misses some. This sample carries roughly 46,000 clones, about 81% of them seen once, and the ten largest clones take 0.4% to 0.55%. No antigen is known for these receptors. Study findings and constraints: Every T-cell large granular lymphocyte leukemia patient had at least one immunodominant TCR beta clonotype.

Sequenced input: PBMCs. Receptor source: a human donor with T large granular lymphocyte leukemia. Some clones in this sample may be carry-over from other donors' samples.

In DNA, the CDR3 is TGCAGTGCTAGTAGCAATCAGCCCCAGCATTTT. The encoded protein is CSASSNQPQHF. This chain uses TRBV20-1 with TRBJ1-5; D is unclear. From germline, CDR1 is DFQATT and CDR2 SNEGSKA (reference sequence). This CDR3 contains 11 residues. The germline V and J ends were trimmed by 3 bases and 0 bases, with 0 bases remaining between them.

This clone showed up just once. One end of the junction varies from germline; a read error may be responsible. This chain links TRBV6-1 with TRBJ2-7, with D unclear. The CDR3 consists of 11 residues. Germline V lookup: CDR1 MNHNS, CDR2 SASEGT. This CDR3 reads CASSKAYEQYF. The CDR3 coding sequence is TGTGCCAGCAGTAAAGCCTACGAGCAGTACTTC.